This T cell receptor beta chain was observed in a study of identical twins. Germline CDR1 is LGHDT and CDR2 is YNNKEL (reference sequence). The CDR3 spans 13 residues. Trimming cost V 1 base and J 4 bases, with 7 bases left between them. TCRdb re-analysed the 5' RACE reads in MiXCR, keeping a single row per CDR3 protein. Of hundreds of thousands of distinct CDR3 sequences listed, 20% to 25% are singletons. This clonotype was seen a few times. The sample was also reused in another study, on T cells expressing NK-cell markers.

The rearrangement joins TRBV3-1 to TRBJ1-2, with D unresolved. Material: CD4+ T cells sorted from blood. The receptor was derived from a woman under 30 in good health. This CDR3 reads CASSQAGSYGYTF. Written as DNA, the CDR3 is TGTGCCAGCAGCCAAGCCGGAAGCTATGGCTACACCTTC.